This entry lists 27 T cell receptor beta chains sequenced from one sample in a study of blood T cell repertoires in COVID-19. TCRdb's copy holds only in-frame clones and misses some; the assay was immunoSEQ multiplex PCR. The repertoire includes around 260,000 clones, approximately 91% of them detected once, and 0.7% sits in the top ten. Material: peripheral blood. The receptors originated from a human donor in a cohort sampled during active COVID-19.

The chain couples TRBV5-1 to TRBJ1-2; D might be TRBD1 (5 bases). Trimming cost V 4 bases and J 4 bases, with 8 bases left between them. Per germline, CDR1 SGHRS and CDR2 YFSETQ. The CDR3 sequence is 12 residues long. The CDR3 sequence: CASSGDFYGYTF. The CDR3 DNA is TGCGCCAGCAGCGGGGACTTCTATGGCTACACCTTC.

The chain employs TRBV4-3 and TRBJ1-6; unclear D gene. The CDR3 is made up of 17 amino acids. Trimming took 3 bases from V and 7 from J, leaving 19 bases between them. The V gene's germline CDR1 is LGHNA and CDR2 YSLEER. The CDR3 DNA is TGCGCCAGCAGCCAGACTATGATGCTCTCGGGGAATTCACCCCTCCACTTT. It translates to CASSQTMMLSGNSPLHF.

This clone was recorded only once. V usage is TRBV5-1 and J usage is TRBJ2-6, with D perhaps matching TRBD1 (5 bases). Trimming pared 8 bases from V and 0 bases from J, leaving 15 bases between. This CDR3 region has 16 residues. Germline values: CDR1 SGHRS, CDR2 YFSETQ. DNA for the CDR3: TGCGCCAGTTGCCCAGGGATTCACTCTGGGGCCAACGTCCTGACTTTC. It specifies CASCPGIHSGANVLTF.

The V and J genes are TRBV4-1 and TRBJ1-2; a possible D gene is TRBD1 (5 bases). CDR1 is MGHRA and CDR2 is YSYEKL in the germline V gene. V was shortened by 1 base and J by 4 bases, with 16 bases between the two germline ends. The CDR3 runs to 16 residues. The DNA of the CDR3 is TGCGCCAGCAGCCAAGCATCCACGATCAGGGCCTATGGCTACACCTTC. It codes for CASSQASTIRAYGYTF.

The chain carries TRBV30 and TRBJ1-1; D remains ambiguous. Germline-derived CDR1 and CDR2 are GTSNPN and SVGIG (reference sequence). The germline V and J ends were trimmed by 8 bases and 6 bases, with 10 bases remaining between them. This CDR3 spans 10 amino acids. In nucleotides, the CDR3 is TGTGCCCACGGGGAGGCTGAAGCTTTCTTT. Translating gives CAHGEAEAFF.

This clone was seen a single time. The J gene is TRBJ1-4, the V gene TRBV15, with D perhaps matching TRBD1 (5 bases). CDR3 length equals 16 residues. The V and J ends lost 3 bases and 4 bases respectively, with 15 bases between them. In germline, CDR1 is LNHNV, CDR2 YYDKDF (reference sequence). This CDR3 reads CATSRKGRGNNEKLFF. CDR3 nucleotide sequence: TGTGCCACCAGCAGGAAGGGGCGGGGGAATAATGAAAAACTGTTTTTT.

This clone showed up just once. This chain uses TRBV24-1 with TRBJ2-3; 7 bases are shared with TRBD2. The CDR3 has 17 amino acids. Trimming cost V 4 bases and J 2 bases; bases outside gene matches: 11. Per germline, CDR1 KGHDR and CDR2 SFDVKD. The CDR3 region is CATSDPNELATTDTQYF. CDR3 DNA sequence: TGTGCCACCAGTGACCCGAATGAACTAGCGACCACAGATACGCAGTATTTT.

This clone was found once. This rearrangement joins TRBV6-2 or TRBV6-3 to TRBJ2-7; 9 positions match TRBD2. Germline-derived CDR1 and CDR2 are MNHEY and SVGEGT. The length of the CDR3 is 18 residues. V dropped 2 bases and J dropped 4; count of bases not matched to a gene: 15. The CDR3, as DNA: TGTGCCAGCAGTTACCCCCCAGCGGGAGGCCAAAAACGGTACGAGCAGTACTTC. Translated, it gives CASSYPPAGGQKRYEQYF.

This chain uses TRBV7-2 with TRBJ2-7; TRBD2 matches at 9 bases. V was clipped by 5 bases and J by 2 bases; unmatched bases: 7. Germline-derived CDR1 and CDR2 are SGHTA and FQGNSA. There are 15 residues in the CDR3. DNA of the CDR3: TGTGCCAGCAGCCTTTTCGGGACTAGCACCTACGAGCAGTACTTC. It is translated as CASSLFGTSTYEQYF.

The chain carries TRBV7-9 and TRBJ2-5; D is perhaps TRBD2 (5 bases). Germline V gene data show CDR1 as SEHNR and CDR2 as FQNEAQ (reference sequence). The V end was cut by 4 bases, the J end by 1 base, with 10 bases between. The CDR3 has 14 amino acids. Here the CDR3 DNA reads TGTGCCAGCAGCTCCGAGGGAGTCCAAGAGACCCAGTACTTC. This translates into CASSSEGVQETQYF.

V and J are TRBV6-5 and TRBJ2-5; possibly TRBD2 for D (7 bases). The CDR3 sequence is 16 residues long. CDR1 and CDR2 (germline): MNHEY, SVGAGI. Trimming took off 0 bases at V and 5 bases at J, with 16 bases between the two ends. The CDR3, as DNA: TGTGCCAGCAGTTACTCGTACCGGGGGGCCGGGGAGACCCAGTACTTC. Its translation: CASSYSYRGAGETQYF.

This chain joins TRBV19 and TRBJ1-6; 8 nucleotides line up with TRBD1. V was clipped by 4 bases and J by 6 bases; unmatched bases: 5. CDR3 length equals 15 residues. Per germline, CDR1 LNHDA and CDR2 SQIVND (reference sequence). CDR3 protein: CASSTPTGGNSPLHF. CDR3 in DNA: TGTGCCAGTAGTACGCCAACAGGGGGTAATTCACCCCTCCACTTT.

V gene TRBV2 combines with J gene TRBJ2-7; the match to TRBD1 covers 8 bases. Germline lookup yields CDR1 SNHLY and CDR2 FYNNEI. CDR3 length: 15 amino acids. With 7 bases clipped from V and 2 bases from J, the junction kept 10 bases outside the gene matches. The CDR3 DNA follows: TGTGCCAGCACCGTGGATACAGGGGGAACCTACGAGCAGTACTTC. Translating gives CASTVDTGGTYEQYF.

The chain uses TRBV6-2 or TRBV6-3 and TRBJ2-3; D is uncertain. The germline CDR1 and CDR2 sequences are MNHEY and SVGEGT. There are 12 residues in the CDR3. The V and J ends lost 4 bases and 5 bases respectively, with 7 bases between them. CDR3 residues: CASSFGQDTQYF. Written as DNA, the CDR3 is TGTGCCAGCAGTTTTGGGCAAGATACGCAGTATTTT.

This clone was detected once. The V call is TRBV6-1, the J call TRBJ1-5, with D possibly being TRBD1 (5 bases). Germline lookup yields CDR1 MNHNS and CDR2 SASEGT. The V and J ends lost 2 bases and 1 base respectively, with 9 bases between them. The CDR3 runs to 15 residues. CDR3 bases: TGTGCCAGCAGTGAAATTAGGGGAAGCAATCAGCCCCAGCATTTT. It translates to CASSEIRGSNQPQHF.

The rearrangement joins TRBV19 to TRBJ2-2, with 7 bases aligning to TRBD1. Trimming removed 5 bases from V and 2 bases from J; junction bases left unmatched: 5. From germline, CDR1 is LNHDA and CDR2 SQIVND (reference sequence). The CDR3 runs to 15 residues. Written as DNA, the CDR3 is TGTGCCAGTAGTGATTACAGGGGAAACACCGGGGAGCTGTTTTTT. It is translated as CASSDYRGNTGELFF.

The table lists this clone with a count of one. The CDR3 protein is CASSPGHTDTQYF. As DNA, the CDR3 is TGTGCCAGCAGCCCGGGACACACAGATACGCAGTATTTT. The genes are TRBV7-2 and TRBJ2-3, with a weak D call TRBD1 (6 bases). The V and J ends lost 5 bases and 2 bases respectively, with 8 bases between them. The CDR3 runs to 13 residues. Germline CDR1 and CDR2: SGHTA and FQGNSA. Filled out from reference TRBV7-2 and TRBJ2-3, the complete variable domain reads GAGVSQSPSNKVTEKGKDVELRCDPISGHTALYWYRQSLGQGLEFLIYFQGNSAPDKSGLPSDRFSAERTGGSVSTLTIQRTQQEDSAVYLCASSPGHTDTQYFGPGTRLTVL.

The chain recombines TRBV6-5 with TRBJ1-3, with D hard to call. CDR3 size: 15 residues. CDR1 is MNHEY and CDR2 is SVGAGI in the germline V gene. Trimming left V 2 bases short and J 0 bases short, with 8 bases between. Here the CDR3 DNA reads TGTGCCAGCAGTTACGAAGGGAGCTCTGGAAACACCATATATTTT. Protein: CASSYEGSSGNTIYF.

The CDR3 DNA sequence: TGCGCCAGCAGCCATCCTGGAGCGGGAGCCACCTACGAGCAGTACTTC. Its translation: CASSHPGAGATYEQYF. This sequence joins TRBV4-1 and TRBJ2-7; 8 positions agree with TRBD2. The CDR3 spans 16 residues. With V trimmed by 3 bases and J by 2 bases, 9 bases remained unmatched. Germline CDR1 reads MGHRA; CDR2 reads YSYEKL.

The chain joins TRBV23-1 to TRBJ2-7; D is unclear. TRBV23-1 is classed as an ORF, of uncertain function. The CDR3 is made up of 14 amino acids. The V gene lost 4 bases and the J gene lost 4 bases, with 14 bases spanning the gap. The CDR3 region has the DNA TGCGCCAGCAGTCGTCGAGGATCCCGTTACGAGCAGTACTTC. It codes for CASSRRGSRYEQYF.

The chain employs TRBV7-2 and TRBJ1-5; D may be TRBD1 (6 bases). The CDR3 covers 15 residues. Per the germline V gene, CDR1 is SGHTA and CDR2 is FQGNSA. The V end lost 4 bases, the J end lost 0 bases, and 10 bases lay between the germline ends. The CDR3 DNA follows: TGTGCCAGCAGCTGGACAGTTCGTAGCAATCAGCCCCAGCATTTT. The encoded protein is CASSWTVRSNQPQHF.

The J gene is TRBJ2-7, the V gene TRBV29-1; TRBD2 matches 10 bases. This CDR3 has 13 residues. Germline V lookup: CDR1 SQVTM, CDR2 ANQGSEA. Losses at the gene ends were 5 bases for V and 5 bases for J; bases not matched to a gene: 6. For the CDR3, the DNA is TGCAGCGTTTCCGGGACTAGCGCCGACGAGCAGTACTTC. As protein: CSVSGTSADEQYF.

V and J are TRBV21-1 and TRBJ2-5; the D call in the table, TRBD1, was not verified against the DNA. TRBV21-1 has pseudogene status. This CDR3 comprises 16 residues. The CDR3 DNA reads as TGTGCCAGCACCCCCTCCCCGCCAGGGTCCGGGGAGACCCAGTACTTC. Translating it yields CASTPSPPGSGETQYF.

The chain couples TRBV4-2 to TRBJ2-7; TRBD2 matches at 13 bases. After removal of 1 base from V and 5 bases from J, the junction contained 8 bases not matched to a gene. This CDR3 is 17 amino acids long. Germline V gene lookup returns CDR1 LGHNA and CDR2 YNFKEQ. The DNA for the CDR3 is TGTGCCAGCAGCCAAGTGCTGGTGGGACTAGCGGGAAACGAGCAGTACTTC. Its protein product is CASSQVLVGLAGNEQYF.

The chain employs TRBV28 and TRBJ2-7; a weak D match, TRBD1 (5 bases). The CDR3 is 17 residues long. Germline V gene lookup returns CDR1 MDHEN and CDR2 SYDVKM. Trimming left V 10 bases short and J 0 bases short, with 25 bases between. This chain's CDR3 is CATRQPINRKSSYEQYF. The DNA of the CDR3 is TGTGCCACCAGACAGCCAATCAACAGGAAAAGCTCCTACGAGCAGTACTTC.

V is TRBV2 and J is TRBJ1-5; D is uncertain. V was clipped by 6 bases and J by 11 bases, with 23 bases between them. The CDR3 has 15 amino acids. The germline V gene encodes CDR1 SNHLY and CDR2 FYNNEI. In DNA form, the CDR3 reads TGTGCCAGCAGATGGACGGAGGCCTCAATCATGACCCAGCATTTT. As protein: CASRWTEASIMTQHF.

This rearrangement joins TRBV5-1 to TRBJ1-2; D gene uncertain. The CDR3 runs to 13 residues. Germline CDR1 SGHRS, CDR2 YFSETQ. Between the trimmed V and J ends, which lost 0 bases and 2 bases, there was a span of 5 bases. The CDR3 region is CASSLGGNYGYTF. The CDR3 DNA is TGCGCCAGCAGCTTGGGAGGGAACTATGGCTACACCTTC.